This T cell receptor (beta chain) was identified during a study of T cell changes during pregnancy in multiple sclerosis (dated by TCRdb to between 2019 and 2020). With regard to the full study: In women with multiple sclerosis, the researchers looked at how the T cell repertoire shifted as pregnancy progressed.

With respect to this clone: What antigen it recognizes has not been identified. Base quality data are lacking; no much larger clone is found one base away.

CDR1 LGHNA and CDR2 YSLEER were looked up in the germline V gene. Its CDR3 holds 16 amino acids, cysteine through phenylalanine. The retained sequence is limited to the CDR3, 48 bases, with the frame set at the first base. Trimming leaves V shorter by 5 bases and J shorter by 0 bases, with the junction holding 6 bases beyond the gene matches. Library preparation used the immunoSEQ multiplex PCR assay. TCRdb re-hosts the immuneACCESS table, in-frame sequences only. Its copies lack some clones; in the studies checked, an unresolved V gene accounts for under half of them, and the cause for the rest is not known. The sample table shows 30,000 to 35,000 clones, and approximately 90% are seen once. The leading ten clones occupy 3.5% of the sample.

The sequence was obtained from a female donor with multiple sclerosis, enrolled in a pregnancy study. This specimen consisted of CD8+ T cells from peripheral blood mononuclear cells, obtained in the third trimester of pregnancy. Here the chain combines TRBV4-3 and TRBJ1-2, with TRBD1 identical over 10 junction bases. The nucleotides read TGCGCCAGCAGCTGGGGACAGGGGTCTCCTAACTATGGCTACACCTTC. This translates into CASSWGQGSPNYGYTF.